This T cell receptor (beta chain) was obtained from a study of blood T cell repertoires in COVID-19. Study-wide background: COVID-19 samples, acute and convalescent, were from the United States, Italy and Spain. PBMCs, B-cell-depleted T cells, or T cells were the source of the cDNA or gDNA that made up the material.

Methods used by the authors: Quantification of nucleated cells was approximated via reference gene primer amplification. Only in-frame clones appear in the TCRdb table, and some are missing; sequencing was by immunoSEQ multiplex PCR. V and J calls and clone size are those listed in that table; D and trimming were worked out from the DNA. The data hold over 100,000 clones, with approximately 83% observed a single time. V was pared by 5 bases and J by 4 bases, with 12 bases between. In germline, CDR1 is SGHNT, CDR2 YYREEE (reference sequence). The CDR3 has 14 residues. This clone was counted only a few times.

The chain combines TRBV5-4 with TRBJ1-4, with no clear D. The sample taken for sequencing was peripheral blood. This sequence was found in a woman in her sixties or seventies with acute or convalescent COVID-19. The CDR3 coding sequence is TGTGCCAGCAGTTCTGACAAGCTTAATGAAAAACTGTTTTTT. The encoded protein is CASSSDKLNEKLFF.